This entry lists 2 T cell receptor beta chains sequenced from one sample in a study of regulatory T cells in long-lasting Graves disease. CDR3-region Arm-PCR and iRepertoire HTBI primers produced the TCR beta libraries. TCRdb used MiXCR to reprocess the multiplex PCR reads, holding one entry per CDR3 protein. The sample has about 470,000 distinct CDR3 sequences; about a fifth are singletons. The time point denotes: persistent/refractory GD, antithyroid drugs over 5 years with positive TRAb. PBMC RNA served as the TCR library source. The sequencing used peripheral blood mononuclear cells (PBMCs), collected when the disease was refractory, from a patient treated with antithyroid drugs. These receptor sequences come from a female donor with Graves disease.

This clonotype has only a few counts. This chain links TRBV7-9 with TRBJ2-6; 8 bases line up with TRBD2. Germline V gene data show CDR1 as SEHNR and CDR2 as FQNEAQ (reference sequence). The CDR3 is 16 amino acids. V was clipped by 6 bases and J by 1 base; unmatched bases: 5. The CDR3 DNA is TGTGCCAGCAGTTTGTCTAGCGGGTCTGGGGCCAACGTCCTGACTTTC. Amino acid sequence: CASSLSSGSGANVLTF.

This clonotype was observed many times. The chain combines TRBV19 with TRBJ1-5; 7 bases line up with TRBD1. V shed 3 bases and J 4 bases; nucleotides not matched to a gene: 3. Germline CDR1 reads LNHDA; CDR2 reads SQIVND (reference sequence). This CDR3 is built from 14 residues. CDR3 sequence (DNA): TGTGCCAGTAGTATTGGGACAGCGAATCAGCCCCAGCATTTT. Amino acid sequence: CASSIGTANQPQHF.